The 18 T cell receptor beta chains listed next were all sequenced from one sample in a study of blood T cells in healthy people across ages. Next came a second PCR, run for 7 to 11 cycles, which used a sample-barcoded 5' primer along with a J-beta primer mix. TCRdb reprocessed the 5' RACE reads with MiXCR, giving one entry per CDR3 protein. The repertoire holds around 870,000 distinct CDR3 sequences, with 25% to 35% as singletons. Sequences were obtained from blood. Every receptor here comes from a woman of 80 years or more in good health.

Ten or more counts support this clonotype. The chain employs TRBV20-1 and TRBJ2-7; D perhaps matches TRBD1 (5 bases). The CDR3 spans 12 residues. CDR1 is DFQATT, CDR2 SNEGSKA, per germline (reference sequence). The V end lost 5 bases, the J end lost 2 bases, and 10 bases lay between the germline ends. The CDR3 region has the DNA TGCAGTGCTGGCAGGGATACCTACGAGCAGTACTTC. This translates into CSAGRDTYEQYF.

This clonotype has only a few counts. The gene calls are TRBV18 and TRBJ2-3, with 10 positions matching TRBD2. J gave up 1 base and V 1 base, and 5 bases lay outside the gene matches. The germline CDR1 and CDR2 sequences are KGHSH and LQKENI. This CDR3 region has 17 residues. The CDR3 sequence is CASSPQGLAGGTDTQYF. CDR3 coding DNA: TGTGCCAGCTCACCACAGGGGCTAGCGGGGGGCACAGATACGCAGTATTTT.

The V gene is TRBV27, the J gene TRBJ2-5, with 11 bases aligning to TRBD1. The end of the DNA is better explained by TRBJ2-7, so the J call may be wrong. The CDR3 has 13 residues. Germline loops: CDR1 MNHEY, CDR2 SMNVEV (reference sequence). CDR3 in DNA: TGTGCCGGCGGACGGACAGGGGGCGACGAGCAGTACTTC. Residues: CAGGRTGGDEQYF.

This clonotype was seen a few times. The junction shows a germline mismatch at one end, possibly a read error. The CDR3 here is CASSAGGSNEQDF. CDR3 sequence (DNA): TGTGCCAGCAGCGCCGGGGGGAGTAACGAGCAGGACTTC. The V and J genes are TRBV9 and TRBJ2-7; TRBD2 aligns across 7 bases. This CDR3 is 13 amino acids long. Germline V gene sequence: CDR1 SGDLS, CDR2 YYNGEE.

The V and J genes are TRBV29-1 and TRBJ1-2; a weak D match, TRBD1 (6 bases). Germline loops: CDR1 SQVTM, CDR2 ANQGSEA. Trimming stripped 3 bases from V and 8 bases from J, with 13 bases between. CDR3 length: 12 amino acids. Here the CDR3 DNA reads TGCAGCGTTGAGAGGGGGGTCGGCGGCTACACCTTC. It yields the protein CSVERGVGGYTF.

This clonotype came up many times. The chain carries TRBV7-2 and TRBJ2-7; 10 nucleotides align to TRBD1. The CDR3 loop spans 15 amino acids. The J segment lost 2 bases and the V segment lost 1 base, leaving 2 bases of the junction unmatched. Germline V gives CDR1 SGHTA, CDR2 FQGNSA. The CDR3: CASSLGGQGPYEQYF. CDR3 nucleotide sequence: TGTGCCAGCAGCTTAGGGGGACAGGGGCCCTACGAGCAGTACTTC. Complete variable domain (other parts from reference TRBV7-2 and TRBJ2-7): GAGVSQSPSNKVTEKGKDVELRCDPISGHTALYWYRQSLGQGLEFLIYFQGNSAPDKSGLPSDRFSAERTGGSVSTLTIQRTQQEDSAVYLCASSLGGQGPYEQYFGPGTRLTVT.

Remarks on this clonotype: One end of the junction does not line up with germline, which may come from a read error. V and J are TRBV20-1 and TRBJ2-3, with 11 bases matching TRBD2. Looked up from germline, CDR1 is DFQATT and CDR2 is SNEGSKA (reference sequence). The CDR3 is 16 amino acids. Here the CDR3 reads CSARDHLAGGADTPYF. Here the CDR3 DNA reads TGCAGTGCTAGAGACCACTTAGCGGGGGGGGCAGATACGCCGTATTTT.

Details on this clonotype: One junction end does not reproduce the germline sequence, and a read error may be involved. V gene TRBV9 combines with J gene TRBJ2-3; D possibly corresponds to TRBD1 (6 bases). Germline V gene lookup returns CDR1 SGDLS and CDR2 YYNGEE. The CDR3 sequence is 16 residues long. Here the CDR3 reads CASSVLQGIPTDTRYF. CDR3 nucleotides: TGTGCCAGCAGCGTTTTGCAGGGGATACCCACAGATACGCGGTATTTT.

This clonotype was recorded once. One end of the junction is discordant with germline, which a read error may explain. The rearrangement uses TRBV12-3 or TRBV12-4 and TRBJ2-3; D remains unclear. The length of the CDR3 is 16 residues. The chain's CDR3 is CASSPPLVAAADTQYF. CDR3 nucleotide sequence: TGTGCCAGCAGCCCCCCCCTCGTCGCGGCCGCAGATACGCAATATTTT.

This clonotype has a count of ten or more. J is TRBJ1-2 and V is TRBV7-9, with D hard to call. V lost 5 bases to trimming and J lost 5 bases, with 15 bases between them. The CDR3 length is 14 residues. In germline, CDR1 is SEHNR, CDR2 FQNEAQ (reference sequence). The CDR3 DNA reads TGTGCCAGCAGCCGTGGAACAGAGCTATATGGCTACACCTTC. Encoded protein: CASSRGTELYGYTF.

The chain employs TRBV12-3 or TRBV12-4 and TRBJ1-3; D is ambiguous. This CDR3 is 15 amino acids long. V lost 6 bases, J lost 0 bases, and 12 bases lay in between. CDR3 in amino acids: CASSPQHGSGNTIYF. For the CDR3, the DNA is TGTGCCAGCAGCCCGCAGCACGGCTCTGGAAACACCATATATTTT.

With respect to this clonotype: The junction differs from germline at one of its ends, possibly a read error. The CDR3 DNA reads TGTGCCGGCAGCCAAGGGCGCAGCACAGATACGCAGTATTTT. This gives the protein CAGSQGRSTDTQYF. V and J are TRBV14 and TRBJ2-3, with D uncertain. Germline values: CDR1 SGHDN, CDR2 FVKESK. This CDR3 has 14 amino acids.

The chain carries TRBV9 and TRBJ2-2, with 11 bases fitting TRBD1. The CDR3 has 16 residues. Germline CDR1 and CDR2: SGDLS and YYNGEE. The ends lost 3 bases at V and 5 bases at J; junction bases unmatched: 6. CDR3 protein: CASSETGTGGTGELFF. In DNA form, the CDR3 reads TGTGCCAGCAGCGAAACCGGGACAGGGGGAACCGGGGAGCTGTTTTTT.

This clonotype occurred a few times. This chain joins TRBV20-1 and TRBJ1-4; 7 bases are a match to TRBD1. The CDR3 runs to 13 residues. J lost 9 bases, V lost 6 bases, and 10 bases had no gene match. Germline CDR1 DFQATT, CDR2 SNEGSKA (reference sequence). The DNA of the CDR3 is TGCAGTGCCTCAGACAGGGTCATTAAAAAACTGTTTTTT. It yields the protein CSASDRVIKKLFF.

This clonotype was picked up a small number of times. The chain is built from TRBV5-6 and TRBJ1-5; no clear D. CDR3 length equals 15 residues. The V end lost 0 bases, the J end lost 0 bases, and 7 bases lay between the germline ends. Germline CDR1 reads SGHDT; CDR2 reads YYEEEE. The CDR3 protein is CASSLAIHSNQPQHF. The CDR3 region has the DNA TGTGCCAGCAGCTTGGCGATCCATAGCAATCAGCCCCAGCATTTT.

This clonotype showed up many times. The gene calls are TRBV5-5 and TRBJ2-5; 10 bases match TRBD1. The end of the DNA is better explained by TRBJ2-7, so the J call may be wrong. Germline V gene data show CDR1 as SGHKS and CDR2 as YYEKEE (reference sequence). The CDR3 loop spans 15 amino acids. The CDR3 sequence: CASSNPGQGKNEQYF. CDR3 bases: TGTGCCAGCAGTAACCCGGGACAGGGGAAGAACGAGCAGTACTTC.

This clonotype was counted ten times or more. The chain has TRBV4-3 and TRBJ2-6; D gene ambiguous. The V and J ends lost 0 bases and 0 bases respectively, with 12 bases between them. The CDR3 extends over 18 amino acids. In germline, CDR1 is LGHNA, CDR2 YSLEER. CDR3 bases: TGCGCCAGCAGCCAAGATAATCCAACGCTCTCTGGGGCCAACGTCCTGACTTTC. Translating it yields CASSQDNPTLSGANVLTF.

Comments on this clonotype: It may be a read error: a sequence one base away is much more abundant. The CDR3 sequence: CAGSLRLTTSTDTQYF. In DNA, the CDR3 is TGTGCCGGCAGCTTACGACTTACGACTAGCACAGATACGCAGTATTTT. This chain joins TRBV11-2 and TRBJ2-3; D is unresolved. CDR3 size: 16 residues. Germline V gene lookup returns CDR1 SGHAT and CDR2 FQNNGV.